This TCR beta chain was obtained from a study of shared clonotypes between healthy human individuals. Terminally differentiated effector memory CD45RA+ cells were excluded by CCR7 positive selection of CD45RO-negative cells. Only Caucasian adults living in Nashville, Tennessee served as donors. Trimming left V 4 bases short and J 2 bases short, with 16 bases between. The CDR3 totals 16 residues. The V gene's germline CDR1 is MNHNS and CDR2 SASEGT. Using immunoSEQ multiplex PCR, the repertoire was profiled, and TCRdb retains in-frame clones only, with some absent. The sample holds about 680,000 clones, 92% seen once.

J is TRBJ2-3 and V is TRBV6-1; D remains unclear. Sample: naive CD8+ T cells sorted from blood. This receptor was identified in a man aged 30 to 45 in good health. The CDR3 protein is CASSAGPRRFTDTQYF. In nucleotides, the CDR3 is TGTGCCAGCAGTGCCGGCCCCAGAAGATTCACAGATACGCAGTATTTT.